The 18 T cell receptor beta chains in this list originate from one sample, sequenced in a study of PD-1 blockade in classical Hodgkin lymphoma. Profiled with immunoSEQ multiplex PCR; TCRdb holds only in-frame clones, not every one. The repertoire has about 35,000 clones, approximately 90% of them found once; the top ten carry 0.2% to 0.25%. Sample time point: newly diagnosed, previously untreated cHL patient sample. Thawed PBMCs underwent magnetic negative selection to yield purified CD4+ T cells. The sample taken for sequencing was CD4+ T cells from blood. The receptors stem from a human donor with classical Hodgkin lymphoma.

The chain uses TRBV9 and TRBJ1-2, with 7 bases matching TRBD1. Germline lookup yields CDR1 SGDLS and CDR2 YYNGEE. The CDR3 length is 15 residues. V trimming: 4 bases; J trimming: 3 bases; junction bases outside the gene matches: 9. The CDR3 DNA reads TGTGCCAGCAGCCCTGATGACAGGGTAGACTATGGCTACACCTTC. This gives the protein CASSPDDRVDYGYTF.

The chain is built from TRBV28 and TRBJ1-2; the D is unclear. V dropped 5 bases and J dropped 4 bases, with 5 bases sitting between them. Germline V gives CDR1 MDHEN, CDR2 SYDVKM. The CDR3 contains 11 residues. The CDR3 loop is CASSPLYGYTF. In DNA form, the CDR3 reads TGTGCCAGCAGTCCGCTCTATGGCTACACCTTC.

The chain recombines TRBV7-9 with TRBJ1-1; D uncertain. The CDR3 spans 14 residues. Per the germline V gene, CDR1 is SEHNR and CDR2 is FQNEAQ (reference sequence). V was shortened by 5 bases and J by 0 bases, with 10 bases between the two germline ends. CDR3 sequence: CASSVAIMNTEAFF. As DNA, the CDR3 is TGTGCCAGCAGCGTGGCGATAATGAACACTGAAGCTTTCTTT. The variable domain in full, completed from reference TRBV7-9 and TRBJ1-1, reads DTGVSQNPRHKITKRGQNVTFRCDPISEHNRLYWYRQTLGQGPEFLTYFQNEAQLEKSRLLSDRFSAERPKGSFSTLEIQRTEQGDSAMYLCASSVAIMNTEAFFGQGTRLTVV.

Details on this clone: The junction departs from germline at one end; a sequencing error may be responsible. The chain has TRBV28 and TRBJ1-4; tentative D call: TRBD1 (5 bases). The CDR3 runs to 14 residues. CDR1 is MDHEN and CDR2 is SYDVKM in the germline V gene. The CDR3 here is CASSLWGPNEKLFF. Written as DNA, the CDR3 is TGTGCCAGCAGTCTATGGGGACCGAATGAAAAACTGTTTTTT.

The V and J genes are TRBV28 and TRBJ1-5; D is uncertain. The V and J ends lost 11 bases and 7 bases respectively, with 21 bases between them. The CDR3 runs to 14 residues. Germline values: CDR1 MDHEN, CDR2 SYDVKM. DNA for the CDR3: TGTGCCTCCCTCAAAGACGGACCCGTGCAGCCCCAGCATTTT. This gives the protein CASLKDGPVQPQHF.

The rearrangement links TRBV21-1 to TRBJ1-2; TRBD1, the D gene given by the table, was not confirmed from the DNA. TRBV21-1 is designated a pseudogene. The CDR3 is 15 amino acids. CDR3 in DNA: TGTGCCAGCAGCACCCCACCCAGGGGGGAAAATGGCTACACCTTC. Protein sequence: CASSTPPRGENGYTF.

The chain couples TRBV9 to TRBJ2-1, with D possibly TRBD1 on 6 matching bases. From germline, CDR1 is SGDLS and CDR2 YYNGEE. The germline V and J ends were trimmed by 3 bases and 6 bases, with 13 bases remaining between them. The length of the CDR3 is 14 residues. CDR3 bases: TGTGCCAGCAGCGCCATGGACAGTCCCAATGAGCAGTTCTTC. As protein: CASSAMDSPNEQFF.

This chain connects TRBV5-1 to TRBJ2-3; 10 bases are a match to TRBD2. Germline trimming cut 4 bases from V and 2 bases from J; bases unmatched to any gene: 4. This CDR3 is built from 15 residues. Looked up from germline, CDR1 is SGHRS and CDR2 is YFSETQ. CDR3 DNA: TGCGCCAGCAGCCAGCGGGGGGGCGTCACAGATACGCAGTATTTT. It encodes CASSQRGGVTDTQYF.

The chain recombines TRBV4-1 with TRBJ1-2, with 7 bases matching TRBD1. The CDR3 spans 14 residues. Trimming cost V 4 bases and J 8 bases; bases outside gene matches: 10. Germline loops: CDR1 MGHRA, CDR2 YSYEKL. The CDR3 reads CASSPRDSQIGYTF. CDR3 nucleotides: TGCGCCAGCAGCCCCCGGGACAGCCAGATCGGCTACACCTTC.

CDR3 in DNA: TGTGCCAGCAGCTTGGAACGCCGCACCGGGGAGCTGTTTTTT. Encoded protein: CASSLERRTGELFF. The V gene is TRBV5-4, the J gene TRBJ2-2, with D hard to call. V was pared by 0 bases and J by 4 bases, with 7 bases between. The CDR3 is made up of 14 amino acids. The germline V gene encodes CDR1 SGHNT and CDR2 YYREEE (reference sequence). The full variable domain, with the rest looked up from reference TRBV5-4 and TRBJ2-2, is ETGVTQSPTHLIKTRGQQVTLRCSSQSGHNTVSWYQQALGQGPQFIFQYYREEENGRGNFPPRFSGLQFPNYSSELNVNALELDDSALYLCASSLERRTGELFFGEGSRLTVL.

The V gene is TRBV6-1, the J gene TRBJ1-2; possibly TRBD1 for D (5 bases). CDR3 length: 15 residues. CDR1 and CDR2 from the germline V gene are MNHNS and SASEGT. The V gene lost 4 bases and the J gene lost 2 bases, with 14 bases spanning the gap. The CDR3 sequence is CASSVGGARNYGYTF. CDR3 sequence (DNA): TGTGCCAGCAGTGTCGGCGGGGCTAGAAACTATGGCTACACCTTC.

This clone was observed a few times. Written as DNA, the CDR3 is TGTGCCAGCTCCCGGACAGGGGGCATTACTGAAGCTTTCTTT. It translates to CASSRTGGITEAFF. The V and J genes are TRBV18 and TRBJ1-1, with 11 bases fitting TRBD1. Germline V gene lookup returns CDR1 KGHSH and CDR2 LQKENI. V trimming: 6 bases; J trimming: 5 bases; junction bases outside the gene matches: 5. The CDR3 runs to 14 residues.

The V gene is TRBV5-1, the J gene TRBJ1-4; 10 bases map to TRBD1. CDR1 SGHRS and CDR2 YFSETQ come from the germline V gene. This CDR3 comprises 17 residues. Losses at the gene ends were 7 bases for V and 3 bases for J; bases not matched to a gene: 12. The CDR3 protein is CASGTGVLLGSNEKLFF. CDR3 bases: TGCGCCAGCGGGACAGGGGTTCTTCTCGGGTCTAATGAAAAACTGTTTTTT.

The chain recombines TRBV5-4 with TRBJ2-7; either TRBD1 or TRBD2 may supply D (5 bases each). This CDR3 has 14 amino acids. V was shortened by 0 bases and J by 2 bases, with 9 bases between the two germline ends. Germline CDR1 reads SGHNT; CDR2 reads YYREEE (reference sequence). The CDR3 protein is CASSLGWGTYEQYF. The DNA of the CDR3 is TGTGCCAGCAGCTTGGGTTGGGGGACCTACGAGCAGTACTTC. Combining the CDR3 with reference TRBV5-4 and TRBJ2-7 gives the whole variable domain ETGVTQSPTHLIKTRGQQVTLRCSSQSGHNTVSWYQQALGQGPQFIFQYYREEENGRGNFPPRFSGLQFPNYSSELNVNALELDDSALYLCASSLGWGTYEQYFGPGTRLTVT.

The V call is TRBV11-2, the J call TRBJ2-7; 9 bases fit TRBD2. The length of the CDR3 is 15 residues. CDR1 is SGHAT, CDR2 FQNNGV, per germline. V shed 1 base and J 4 bases; nucleotides not matched to a gene: 5. CDR3 amino acids: CASSLVAGGGYEQYF. In nucleotides, the CDR3 is TGTGCCAGCAGCTTAGTGGCGGGAGGGGGTTACGAGCAGTACTTC.

CDR3 DNA sequence: TGTGCCAGCAGTGCTGGGTGGCGTCAGCCCCAGCATTTT. This sequence encodes CASSAGWRQPQHF. This chain links TRBV25-1 with TRBJ1-5; D unresolved. Between the trimmed V and J ends, which lost 4 bases and 6 bases, there was a span of 10 bases. CDR3 size: 13 residues. The germline gives CDR1 MGHDK, CDR2 SYGVNS.

The rearrangement links TRBV5-1 to TRBJ2-7; 7 bases map to TRBD1. Unmatched junction bases numbered 9, after V lost 4 bases and J lost 2 bases. CDR1 is SGHRS and CDR2 is YFSETQ in the germline V gene. The CDR3 is 15 residues long. CDR3 DNA: TGCGCCAGCAGCCGGACGACAGGGAGTGCCTACGAGCAGTACTTC. Its protein is CASSRTTGSAYEQYF.

The chain is built from TRBV19 and TRBJ1-1; no reliable D call. With 2 bases removed from V and 2 bases from J, the gap between germline ends came to 9 bases. Germline CDR1 is LNHDA and CDR2 is SQIVND (reference sequence). The CDR3 spans 14 residues. The CDR3: CASSIIWGNTEAFF. In DNA form, the CDR3 reads TGTGCCAGTAGTATAATATGGGGTAACACTGAAGCTTTCTTT.